This T cell receptor (beta chain) was identified in a study of T cell changes during pregnancy in multiple sclerosis. The ends lost 2 bases at V and 0 bases at J; junction bases unmatched: 5. Germline assignment: CDR1 LGHNA and CDR2 YNFKEQ. This CDR3 has 16 amino acids. TCRdb keeps only in-frame clones here, not all; method: immunoSEQ multiplex PCR. The sample contains 45,000 to 60,000 clones, roughly 93% of which appear only once. This receptor was taken from a female donor with multiple sclerosis, enrolled in a pregnancy study. V and J are TRBV4-2 and TRBJ1-1; 8 bases are shared with TRBD1. Sample: peripheral blood, taken in the second trimester of pregnancy. CDR3 sequence (DNA): TGTGCCAGCAGCCAACCGGACAGGGAGGTGAACACTGAAGCTTTCTTT. It is translated as CASSQPDREVNTEAFF.